Presented here are 18 T cell receptor beta chains from one specimen sequenced in a study of blood T cell repertoires in COVID-19. The method was immunoSEQ multiplex PCR; TCRdb's version includes in-frame clones alone and lacks a portion of them. The table lists under 250,000 clones, roughly 81% of them singletons. Sequenced sample: peripheral blood. The receptors come from a man in his fifties or sixties with acute or convalescent COVID-19.

The V and J genes are TRBV11-2 and TRBJ1-2; D is unclear. This CDR3 is built from 13 residues. Germline V gives CDR1 SGHAT, CDR2 FQNNGV. The ends were cut back, 2 bases at V and 1 base at J, with 5 bases in the middle. The CDR3 DNA sequence: TGTGCCAGCAGCTTAAGCCTTAACTATGGCTACACCTTC. This sequence encodes CASSLSLNYGYTF.

The chain links TRBV24-1 to TRBJ2-1; 7 bases map to TRBD2. CDR3 size: 12 residues. J was trimmed by 4 bases and V by 10 bases; bases with no gene match: 3. Germline V gene sequence: CDR1 KGHDR, CDR2 SFDVKD. The CDR3 DNA is TGTGCCACGAGCGGGACTTACAATGAGCAGTTCTTC. It yields the protein CATSGTYNEQFF.

This clone came up once. The gene calls are TRBV20-1 and TRBJ2-7; D uncertain. V was cut by 2 bases and J by 4 bases, with 6 bases left in between. The germline V gene has CDR1 DFQATT and CDR2 SNEGSKA (reference sequence). The CDR3 covers 11 residues. In DNA form, the CDR3 reads TGCAGTGCTAGAACAAAATACGAGCAGTACTTC. Translating it yields CSARTKYEQYF.

The V gene is TRBV4-1, the J gene TRBJ1-2; D is ambiguous. Germline values: CDR1 MGHRA, CDR2 YSYEKL. Deletions cut 2 bases from V and 0 bases from J, with 7 bases between. The CDR3 spans 14 residues. CDR3: CASSQNFPNYGYTF. The CDR3 nucleotides read TGCGCCAGCAGCCAAAACTTCCCTAACTATGGCTACACCTTC.

This clone turned up a few times. The J gene is TRBJ2-7, the V gene TRBV5-4; no clear D. Trimming cost V 4 bases and J 0 bases, with 14 bases left between them. The CDR3 is made up of 15 amino acids. Germline values: CDR1 SGHNT, CDR2 YYREEE (reference sequence). The CDR3 DNA reads TGTGCCAGCAGCCCGTACCGATCCAGCTCCTACGAGCAGTACTTC. This translates into CASSPYRSSSYEQYF.

The J gene is TRBJ1-3, the V gene TRBV19, with TRBD1 matching over 7 bases. The CDR3 is made up of 16 amino acids. V shed 5 bases and J 0 bases; nucleotides not matched to a gene: 7. Per the germline V gene, CDR1 is LNHDA and CDR2 is SQIVND (reference sequence). The DNA for the CDR3 is TGTGCCAGTAGTGTGACAGGGATCACCTCTGGAAACACCATATATTTT. Its protein is CASSVTGITSGNTIYF.

The CDR3 DNA follows: TGTGCCAGCAGTAACAGGGTATCCCATCAGCCCCAGCATTTT. Amino acid sequence: CASSNRVSHQPQHF. The J gene is TRBJ1-5, the V gene TRBV28; TRBD1 is a possible D gene (6 bases). V lost 5 bases, J lost 5 bases, and 13 bases lay in between. This CDR3 is built from 14 residues. Germline CDR1 reads MDHEN; CDR2 reads SYDVKM.

This chain connects TRBV4-2 to TRBJ1-5, with a possible D match to TRBD1 (6 bases). V was clipped by 1 base and J by 6 bases, with 16 bases between them. The CDR3 spans 16 residues. CDR1 and CDR2 from the germline V gene are LGHNA and YNFKEQ. CDR3 nucleotides: TGTGCCAGCAGCCAAGTGCGGGGGGCGAAAGGTCAGCCCCAGCATTTT. Amino acids: CASSQVRGAKGQPQHF.

The V and J genes are TRBV18 and TRBJ2-1; 15 positions match TRBD2. J was trimmed by 6 bases and V by 0 bases; bases with no gene match: 3. This CDR3 is 17 amino acids long. Germline V gene data show CDR1 as KGHSH and CDR2 as LQKENI. The CDR3 protein is CASSPPGLAGGTNEQFF. CDR3 nucleotides: TGTGCCAGCTCACCACCGGGACTAGCGGGGGGTACCAATGAGCAGTTCTTC.

The chain couples TRBV19 to TRBJ2-4, with 7 positions matching TRBD1. The CDR3 runs to 13 residues. CDR1 is LNHDA, CDR2 SQIVND, per germline (reference sequence). J lost 10 bases, V lost 1 base, and 4 bases had no gene match. CDR3 sequence: CASSIGDRLIQYF. CDR3 DNA sequence: TGTGCCAGTAGTATAGGGGACAGACTAATTCAGTACTTC.

This chain joins TRBV11-3 and TRBJ1-1, with TRBD1 as a possible D gene (5 bases). With 3 bases removed from V and 4 bases from J, the gap between germline ends came to 9 bases. Germline V CDR1 and CDR2: SGHNT, YENEEA. The CDR3 has 13 amino acids. The CDR3 coding sequence is TGTGCCAGCAGCTTGGGGCAGGGCACTGAAGCTTTCTTT. Its translation is CASSLGQGTEAFF.

V usage is TRBV30 and J usage is TRBJ2-7; weak D call: TRBD2 (6 bases). In germline, CDR1 is GTSNPN, CDR2 SVGIG (reference sequence). The CDR3 covers 13 residues. V lost 5 bases, J lost 6 bases, and 17 bases lay in between. The CDR3 DNA sequence: TGTGCCTGGTCGGGAGAGCGATACTCCGAGCAGTACTTC. This codes for CAWSGERYSEQYF.

The chain employs TRBV19 and TRBJ2-6, with 7 bases that match TRBD1. This CDR3 spans 13 amino acids. CDR1 LNHDA and CDR2 SQIVND come from the germline V gene (reference sequence). The ends lost 9 bases at V and 2 bases at J; junction bases unmatched: 1. The CDR3 spells CASQGAGANVLTF. In nucleotides, the CDR3 is TGTGCCAGCCAGGGGGCTGGGGCCAACGTCCTGACTTTC.

The chain combines TRBV6-5 with TRBJ1-1; no definite D call. In germline, CDR1 is MNHEY, CDR2 SVGAGI. This CDR3 has 15 amino acids. Between the trimmed V and J ends, which lost 3 bases and 3 bases, there was a span of 14 bases. This CDR3 reads CASSYGIGADTEAFF. CDR3 DNA: TGTGCCAGCAGTTATGGTATAGGAGCGGACACTGAAGCTTTCTTT.

This clone has only one observation. This sequence joins TRBV6-2 or TRBV6-3 and TRBJ2-7; the D gene is possibly TRBD2 (6 bases). The germline V and J ends were trimmed by 0 bases and 3 bases, with 18 bases remaining between them. Per the germline V gene, CDR1 is MNHEY and CDR2 is SVGEGT. This CDR3 is built from 17 residues. This CDR3 reads CASSYSYTEGLGYEQYF. The DNA for the CDR3 is TGTGCCAGCAGTTACTCATACACGGAGGGCCTCGGCTACGAGCAGTACTTC.

In this sample, this clone turned up many times. This rearrangement joins TRBV30 to TRBJ2-2; unclear D gene. This CDR3 spans 13 amino acids. The germline V gene has CDR1 GTSNPN and CDR2 SVGIG (reference sequence). Trimming took 6 bases from V and 5 from J, leaving 13 bases between them. The CDR3 protein is CACPPTETGELFF. The CDR3 DNA reads TGTGCCTGCCCCCCCACAGAGACCGGGGAGCTGTTTTTT.

This chain joins TRBV7-2 and TRBJ2-7; perhaps TRBD2 as D (6 bases). Germline CDR1 reads SGHTA; CDR2 reads FQGNSA. The CDR3 consists of 13 residues. V was clipped by 5 bases and J by 2 bases, with 10 bases between them. CDR3 sequence (DNA): TGTGCCAGCAGCGAATCTAGCGCCTACGAGCAGTACTTC. It encodes CASSESSAYEQYF.

The chain combines TRBV10-1 with TRBJ2-7; TRBD2 aligns across 10 bases. V dropped 10 bases and J dropped 5; count of bases not matched to a gene: 8. Germline CDR1 and CDR2: WNHNN and SYGVQD (reference sequence). The CDR3 covers 13 residues. The CDR3 loop is CATSTSGRNEQYF. In DNA, the CDR3 is TGCGCCACTTCGACTAGCGGGCGAAACGAGCAGTACTTC.